This T cell receptor beta chain comes out of a study of blood T cell repertoires in COVID-19. On the study more broadly: T cells, B-cell-depleted T cells, or PBMCs provided the cDNA or gDNA that served as material.

This CDR3 comprises 16 residues. Per germline, CDR1 MDHEN and CDR2 SYDVKM. With V trimmed by 6 bases and J by 7 bases, 11 bases remained unmatched. As originally analysed: Reference gene primer amplification yielded estimated nucleated cell counts. The method was immunoSEQ multiplex PCR; TCRdb's version includes in-frame clones alone and lacks a portion of them. V and J calls and clone size are those listed in that table; D and trimming were worked out from the DNA. The data hold tens of thousands of clones, with around 93% observed a single time. This clone turned up a few times. This chain uses TRBV28 with TRBJ1-6, with 8 bases that match TRBD1. The sequence was collected from a woman under 40 in a cohort sampled during active COVID-19. Material for sequencing was peripheral blood. CDR3 in DNA: TGTGCCAGCAGCGTCTCGGGACAGGCTTGGAATTCACCCCTCCACTTT. Protein: CASSVSGQAWNSPLHF.